The present entry profiles one T cell receptor (beta chain) with its context. Here immunoSEQ multiplex PCR was the method, and the copy in TCRdb shows in-frame clones only, minus some. The sample gives some 96,000 clones, around nine tenths of which show up once; about a tenth is in the top ten. The record originates from a study of blood T cell repertoires in COVID-19. V shed 4 bases and J shed 0 bases, with 7 bases lying between them. The CDR3 has 13 amino acids. The germline V gene has CDR1 SGHDN and CDR2 FVKESK. The clonotype comes from a man aged 45-60 years with acute or convalescent COVID-19. Specimen: peripheral blood. J is TRBJ2-7 and V is TRBV14; D ambiguous. The CDR3 DNA reads as TGTGCCAGCAGCCCTAGTCCCTCCTACGAGCAGTACTTC. It specifies CASSPSPSYEQYF. The complete variable domain, with remaining parts taken from reference TRBV14 and TRBJ2-7, reads EAGVTQFPSHSVIEKGQTVTLRCDPISGHDNLYWYRRVMGKEIKFLLHFVKESKQDESGMPNNRFLAERTGGTYSTLKVQPAELEDSGVYFCASSPSPSYEQYFGPGTRLTVT.